The TCR beta chain described here comes from a study of T-cell memory formation after mild COVID-19. Study-wide background: Largely donor-specific sequence clusters came from two donors.

Trimming cost V 7 bases and J 7 bases, with 16 bases left between them. CDR3 length: 14 amino acids. Only a few counts were recorded for this clonotype. No antigen is known for it. Study results and caveats: That cross-reactive memory joined was suggested by some responding clones appearing in pre-infection memory.

TCRalpha and TCRbeta libraries used 5'RACE with constant-segment primers and UMIs. MiXCR, run by TCRdb on the 5' RACE reads, gives a single entry per CDR3 protein. The table includes about 390,000 distinct CDR3 sequences, roughly 15% detected once. Sequencing was done on a sample of PBMCs or a T cell subset sorted from them (not recorded which). The chain joins TRBV12-3 or TRBV12-4 to TRBJ1-4; the D gene is possibly TRBD1 (5 bases). This receptor was obtained from a man aged 18 to 29 who had mild COVID-19 (a few samples of this study predate the infection). Cell type and time point are not known. For the CDR3, the DNA is TGTGCCAGCAAGCTGGGGGTAGGGAGTGAAAAACTGTTTTTT. It encodes CASKLGVGSEKLFF.